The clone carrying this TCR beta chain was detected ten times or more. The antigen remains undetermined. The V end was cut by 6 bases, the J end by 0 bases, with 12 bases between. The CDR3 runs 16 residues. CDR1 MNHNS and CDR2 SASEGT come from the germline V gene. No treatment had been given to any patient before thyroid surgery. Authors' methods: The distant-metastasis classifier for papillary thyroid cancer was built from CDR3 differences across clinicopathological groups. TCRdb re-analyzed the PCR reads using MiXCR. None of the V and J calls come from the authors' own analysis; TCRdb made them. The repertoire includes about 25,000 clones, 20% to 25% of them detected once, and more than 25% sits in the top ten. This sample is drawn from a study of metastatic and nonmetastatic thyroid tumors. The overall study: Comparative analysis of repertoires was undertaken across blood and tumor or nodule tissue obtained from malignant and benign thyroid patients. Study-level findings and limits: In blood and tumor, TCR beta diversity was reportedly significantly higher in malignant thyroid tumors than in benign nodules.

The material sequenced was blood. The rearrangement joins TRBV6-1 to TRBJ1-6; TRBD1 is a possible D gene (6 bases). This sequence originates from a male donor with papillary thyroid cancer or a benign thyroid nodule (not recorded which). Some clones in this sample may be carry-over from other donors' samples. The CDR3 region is CASSRDKSSYNSPLHF. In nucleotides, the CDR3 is TGTGCCAGCAGCAGGGACAAGAGCTCCTATAATTCACCCCTCCACTTT.